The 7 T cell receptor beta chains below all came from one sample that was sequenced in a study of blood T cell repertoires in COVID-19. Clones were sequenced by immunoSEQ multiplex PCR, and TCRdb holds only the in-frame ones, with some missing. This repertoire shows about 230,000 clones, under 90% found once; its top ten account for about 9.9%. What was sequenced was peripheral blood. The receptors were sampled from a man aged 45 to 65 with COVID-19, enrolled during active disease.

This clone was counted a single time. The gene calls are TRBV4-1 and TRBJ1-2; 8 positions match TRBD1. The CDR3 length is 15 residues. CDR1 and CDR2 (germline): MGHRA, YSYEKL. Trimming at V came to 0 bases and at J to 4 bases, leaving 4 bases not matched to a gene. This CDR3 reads CASSQDHGTGYGYTF. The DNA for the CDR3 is TGCGCCAGCAGCCAAGATCATGGGACAGGCTATGGCTACACCTTC.

In DNA, the CDR3 is TGTGCCAGCAGCTTAACGGGACTAGCGGACCAGCGGGACCAGTACTTC. Amino acids: CASSLTGLADQRDQYF. This chain joins TRBV7-3 and TRBJ2-5; TRBD2 agrees at 11 bases. The CDR3 sequence is 16 residues long. Trimming cost V 0 bases and J 10 bases; bases outside gene matches: 10. CDR1 and CDR2 (germline): SGHTA, FQGTGA.

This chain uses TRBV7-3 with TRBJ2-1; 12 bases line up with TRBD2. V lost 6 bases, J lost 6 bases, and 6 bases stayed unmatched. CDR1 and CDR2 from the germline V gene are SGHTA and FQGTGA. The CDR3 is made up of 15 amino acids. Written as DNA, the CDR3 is TGTGCCAGCAGTTTAGGGGGACTAGCGGGCAATGAGCAGTTCTTC. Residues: CASSLGGLAGNEQFF. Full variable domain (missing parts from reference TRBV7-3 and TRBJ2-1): GAGVSQTPSNKVTEKGKYVELRCDPISGHTALYWYRQSLGQGPEFLIYFQGTGAADDSGLPNDRFFAVRPEGSVSTLKIQRTERGDSAVYLCASSLGGLAGNEQFFGPGTRLTVL.

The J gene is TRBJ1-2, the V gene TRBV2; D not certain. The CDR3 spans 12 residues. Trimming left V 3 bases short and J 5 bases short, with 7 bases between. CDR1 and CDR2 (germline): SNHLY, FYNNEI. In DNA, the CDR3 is TGTGCCAGCAGTGAGCAGTATTATGGCTACACCTTC. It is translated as CASSEQYYGYTF.

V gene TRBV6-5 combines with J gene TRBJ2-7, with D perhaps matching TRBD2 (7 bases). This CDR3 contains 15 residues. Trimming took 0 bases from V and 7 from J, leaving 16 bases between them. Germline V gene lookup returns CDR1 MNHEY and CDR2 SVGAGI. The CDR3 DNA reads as TGTGCCAGCAGTTACTCGATGGGCGGGGGCGTAGAGCAGTACTTC. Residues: CASSYSMGGGVEQYF.

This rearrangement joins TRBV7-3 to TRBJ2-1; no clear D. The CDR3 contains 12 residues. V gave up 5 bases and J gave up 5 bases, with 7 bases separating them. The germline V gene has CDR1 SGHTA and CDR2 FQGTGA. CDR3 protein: CASSREDNEQFF. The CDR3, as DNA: TGTGCCAGCAGCAGAGAAGACAATGAGCAGTTCTTC. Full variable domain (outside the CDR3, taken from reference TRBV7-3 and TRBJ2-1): GAGVSQTPSNKVTEKGKYVELRCDPISGHTALYWYRQSLGQGPEFLIYFQGTGAADDSGLPNDRFFAVRPEGSVSTLKIQRTERGDSAVYLCASSREDNEQFFGPGTRLTVL.

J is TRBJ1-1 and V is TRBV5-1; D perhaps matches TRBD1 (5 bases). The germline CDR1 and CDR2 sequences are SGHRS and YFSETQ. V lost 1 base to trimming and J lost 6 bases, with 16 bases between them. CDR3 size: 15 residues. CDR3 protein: CASSLIRQIGAEAFF. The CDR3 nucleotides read TGCGCCAGCAGCTTGATTCGACAGATAGGCGCTGAAGCTTTCTTT.